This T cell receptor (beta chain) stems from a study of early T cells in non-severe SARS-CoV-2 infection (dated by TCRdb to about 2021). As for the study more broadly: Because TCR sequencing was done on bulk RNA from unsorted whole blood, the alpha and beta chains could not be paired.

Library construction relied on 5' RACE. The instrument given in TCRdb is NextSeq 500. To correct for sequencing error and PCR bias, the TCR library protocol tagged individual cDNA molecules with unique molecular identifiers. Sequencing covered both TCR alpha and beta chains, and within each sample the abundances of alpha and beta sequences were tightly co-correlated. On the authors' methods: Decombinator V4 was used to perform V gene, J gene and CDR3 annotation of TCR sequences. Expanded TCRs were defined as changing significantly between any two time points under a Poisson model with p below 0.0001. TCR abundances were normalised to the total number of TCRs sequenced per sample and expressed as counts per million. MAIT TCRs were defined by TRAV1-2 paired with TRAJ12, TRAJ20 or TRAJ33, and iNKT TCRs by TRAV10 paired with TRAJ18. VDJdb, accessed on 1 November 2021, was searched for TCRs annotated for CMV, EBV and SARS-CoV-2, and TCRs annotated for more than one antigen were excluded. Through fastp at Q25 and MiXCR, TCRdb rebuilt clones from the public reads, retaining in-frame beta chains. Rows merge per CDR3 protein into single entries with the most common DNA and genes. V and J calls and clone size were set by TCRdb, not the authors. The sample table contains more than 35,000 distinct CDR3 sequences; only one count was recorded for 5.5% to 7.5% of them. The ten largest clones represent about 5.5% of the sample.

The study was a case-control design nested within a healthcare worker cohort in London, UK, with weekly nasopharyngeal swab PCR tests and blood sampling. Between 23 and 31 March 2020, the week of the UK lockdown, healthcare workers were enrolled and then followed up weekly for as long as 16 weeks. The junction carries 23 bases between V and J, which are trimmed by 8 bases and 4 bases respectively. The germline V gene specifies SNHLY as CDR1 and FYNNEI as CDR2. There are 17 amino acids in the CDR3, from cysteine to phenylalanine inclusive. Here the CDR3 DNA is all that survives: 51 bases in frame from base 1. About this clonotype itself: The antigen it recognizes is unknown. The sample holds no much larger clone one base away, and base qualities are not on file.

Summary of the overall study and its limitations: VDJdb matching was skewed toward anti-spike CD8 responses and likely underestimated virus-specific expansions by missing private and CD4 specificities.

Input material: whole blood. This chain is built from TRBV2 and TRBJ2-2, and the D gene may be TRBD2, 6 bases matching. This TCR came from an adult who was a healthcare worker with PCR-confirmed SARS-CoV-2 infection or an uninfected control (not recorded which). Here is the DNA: TGTGCCAGCCGGGACCAGCGGGCTAAATCGAGCACCGGGGAGCTGTTTTTT. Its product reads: CASRDQRAKSSTGELFF.